These T cell receptor beta chains were read from a single sample in a study of T cells after yellow fever vaccination. Each CDR3 protein gets one entry after TCRdb re-called the 5' RACE reads with MiXCR. This table holds roughly 350,000 distinct CDR3 sequences, over 4% found once. This sample comprised PBMCs, obtained 5 days after the yellow fever booster vaccination. These receptor sequences come from a man between 18 and 35 years old who received the YFV17D yellow fever vaccine. The CDR3 runs from the conserved cysteine through the conserved F or W. A D gene is named only where the DNA matches it firmly. Some rows mark clone size as missing; the rest say once, few, many or name a class of expanded clone.

TRBV20-1,TRBJ2-5,few,NA,12,CSARGLAETQYF,TGCAGTGCCCGGGGACTCGCGGAGACCCAGTACTTC
TRBV7-2,TRBJ1-6,NA,NA,14,CASSVVGVNSPLHF,TGTGCCAGCAGCGTCGTCGGTGTTAATTCACCCCTCCACTTT
TRBV27,TRBJ1-2,many,NA,14,CASSLEGLGYGYTF,TGTGCCAGCAGTTTAGAAGGGCTAGGCTATGGCTACACCTTC
TRBV7-9,TRBJ1-1,many,NA,13,CASSLDAGDRAFF,TGTGCCAGCAGCTTAGACGCAGGGGATAGGGCTTTCTTT
TRBV7-2,TRBJ1-2,many,NA,12,CASSLRPYGYTF,TGTGCCAGCAGCTTAAGGCCGTATGGCTACACCTTC
TRBV30,TRBJ1-6,NA,NA,15,CAWSVGLLSTSPLHF,TGTGCCTGGAGTGTAGGTCTCCTAAGTACTTCACCCCTCCACTTT
TRBV10-1,TRBJ2-3,NA,NA,14,CASSEYSPTDTQYF,TGCGCCAGCAGTGAGTACTCCCCTACAGATACGCAGTATTTT
TRBV29-1,TRBJ2-1,few,TRBD2,14,CSVGRTRAGGEQFF,TGCAGCGTTGGAAGGACTAGGGCCGGCGGTGAGCAGTTCTTC
TRBV3-1,TRBJ2-1,NA,TRBD1,16,CASSHSQGSSYNEQFF,TGTGCCAGCAGCCACTCACAGGGGTCTTCCTACAATGAGCAGTTCTTC
TRBV7-2,TRBJ2-1,few,NA,16,CASGVGGYSPYNEQFF,TGTGCCAGCGGGGTGGGCGGTTACTCTCCATACAATGAGCAGTTCTTC
TRBV19,TRBJ2-3,few,TRBD2,15,CASSARGGSQDTQYF,TGTGCCAGTAGTGCGCGGGGGGGGTCCCAAGATACGCAGTATTTT
TRBV5-6,TRBJ2-1,NA,TRBD2,16,CASSTYSGGAQNEQFF,TGTGCCAGCAGCACATATAGCGGGGGGGCCCAGAATGAGCAGTTCTTC
TRBV2,TRBJ2-3,few,NA,15,CASSGRGGGTDTQYF,TGTGCCAGCAGTGGAAGGGGGGGCGGGACAGATACGCAGTATTTT
TRBV6-5,TRBJ2-5,NA,NA,13,CASRFPGGETQYF,TGTGCCAGCAGATTCCCAGGGGGGGAGACCCAGTACTTC
TRBV7-8,TRBJ2-1,NA,NA,13,CAYGGALGNEQFF,TGTGCCTACGGGGGCGCTTTAGGCAATGAGCAGTTCTTC
TRBV29-1,TRBJ2-2,few,NA,16,CSVGPGKEYNTGELFF,TGCAGCGTTGGTCCGGGAAAGGAATATAACACCGGGGAGCTGTTTTTT
TRBV2,TRBJ1-5,few,NA,15,CASSYTAYSNQPQHF,TGTGCCAGCAGTTATACAGCATATAGCAATCAGCCCCAGCATTTT
TRBV7-9,TRBJ2-3,few,TRBD2,15,CASSLVLAGADTQYF,TGTGCCAGCAGCTTAGTACTAGCGGGGGCAGATACGCAGTATTTT
TRBV7-2,TRBJ1-2,few,TRBD1,18,CASSRPRTGDLDNYGYTF,TGTGCCAGCAGCCGACCGAGGACAGGGGACCTAGATAACTATGGCTACACCTTC
TRBV9,TRBJ2-6,NA,NA,18,CASSGEGHRSSGANVLTF,TGTGCCAGCAGCGGGGAGGGACACCGGAGTTCTGGGGCCAACGTCCTGACTTTC
TRBV6-5,TRBJ2-1,many,TRBD2,17,CASSPLAGGATYNEQFF,TGTGCCAGCAGCCCACTAGCGGGGGGTGCTACCTACAATGAGCAGTTCTTC
TRBV6-5,TRBJ1-1,NA,NA,13,CASSYSNLAGTFF,TGTGCCAGCAGTTACTCGAATCTAGCAGGAACTTTCTTT
TRBV11-2,TRBJ2-7,few,NA,12,CASSGTLVEQYF,TGTGCCAGCAGCGGGACTTTAGTGGAGCAGTACTTC
TRBV29-1,TRBJ1-2,NA,NA,12,CSVERANYGYTF,TGCAGCGTTGAAAGAGCAAACTATGGCTACACCTTC
TRBV7-2,TRBJ2-5,NA,TRBD2,18,CASSLVPRLAGGRETQYF,TGTGCCAGCAGCTTAGTGCCTAGACTAGCGGGGGGCCGGGAGACCCAGTACTTC
TRBV12-3/TRBV12-4,TRBJ2-3,few,NA,11,CASSWTDTQYF,TGTGCCAGCAGTTGGACAGATACGCAGTATTTT
TRBV7-9,TRBJ1-4,NA,NA,16,CASSFYRTATNEKLFF,TGTGCCAGCAGCTTCTACAGGACCGCAACTAATGAAAAACTGTTTTTT
TRBV11-2,TRBJ2-7,NA,NA,15,CASSSPRDISYEQYF,TGTGCCAGCAGCTCACCCCGGGATATCTCCTACGAGCAGTACTTC
TRBV28,TRBJ1-6,many,NA,12,CASSLTLSTLHF,TGTGCCAGCAGTTTAACCCTCTCTACCCTCCACTTT
TRBV7-9,TRBJ2-5,many,NA,14,CASSSRDIGETQYF,TGTGCCAGCAGTTCCAGGGATATTGGAGAGACCCAGTACTTC
TRBV20-1,TRBJ2-1,NA,TRBD2,15,CSANRLAGDYNEQFF,TGCAGTGCTAACCGACTAGCGGGGGACTACAATGAGCAGTTCTTC